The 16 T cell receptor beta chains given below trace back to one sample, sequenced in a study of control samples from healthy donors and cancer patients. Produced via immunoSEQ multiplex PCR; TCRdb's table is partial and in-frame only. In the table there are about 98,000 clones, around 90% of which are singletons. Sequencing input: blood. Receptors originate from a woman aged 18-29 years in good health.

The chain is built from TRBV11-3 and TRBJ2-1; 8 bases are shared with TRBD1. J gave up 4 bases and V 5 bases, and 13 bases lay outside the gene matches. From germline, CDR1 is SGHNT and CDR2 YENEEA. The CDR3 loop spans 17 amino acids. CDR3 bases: TGTGCCAGCAGCAAACGGGGGCAGGGGGCGCAGTACAATGAGCAGTTCTTC. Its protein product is CASSKRGQGAQYNEQFF. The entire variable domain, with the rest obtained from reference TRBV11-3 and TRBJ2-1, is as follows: EAGVVQSPRYKIIEKKQPVAFWCNPISGHNTLYWYLQNLGQGPELLIRYENEEAVDDSQLPKDRFSAERLKGVDSTLKIQPAELGDSAVYLCASSKRGQGAQYNEQFFGPGTRLTVL.

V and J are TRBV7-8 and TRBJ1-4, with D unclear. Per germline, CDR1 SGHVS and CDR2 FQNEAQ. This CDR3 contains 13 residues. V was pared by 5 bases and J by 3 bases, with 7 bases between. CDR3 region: CASSPFPNEKLFF. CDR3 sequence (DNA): TGTGCCAGCAGCCCGTTTCCTAATGAAAAACTGTTTTTT.

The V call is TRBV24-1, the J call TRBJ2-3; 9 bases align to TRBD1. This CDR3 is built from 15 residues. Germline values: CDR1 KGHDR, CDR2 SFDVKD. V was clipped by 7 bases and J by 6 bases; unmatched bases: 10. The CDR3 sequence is CATSLGQGDVDTQYF. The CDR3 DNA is TGTGCCACCAGCTTGGGACAGGGTGATGTGGATACGCAGTATTTT.

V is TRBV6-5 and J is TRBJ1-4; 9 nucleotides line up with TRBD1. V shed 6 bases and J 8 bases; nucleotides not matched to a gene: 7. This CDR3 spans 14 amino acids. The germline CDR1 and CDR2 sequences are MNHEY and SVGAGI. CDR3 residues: CASSRDRVQEKLFF. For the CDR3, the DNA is TGTGCCAGCAGCAGGGACAGGGTACAGGAAAAACTGTTTTTT.

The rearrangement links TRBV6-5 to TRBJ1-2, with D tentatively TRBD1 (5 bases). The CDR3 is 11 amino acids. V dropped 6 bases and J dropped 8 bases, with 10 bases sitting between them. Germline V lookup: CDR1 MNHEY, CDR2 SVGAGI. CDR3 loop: CASRQGSGYTF. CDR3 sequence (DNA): TGTGCCAGCAGGCAGGGTAGCGGCTACACCTTC.

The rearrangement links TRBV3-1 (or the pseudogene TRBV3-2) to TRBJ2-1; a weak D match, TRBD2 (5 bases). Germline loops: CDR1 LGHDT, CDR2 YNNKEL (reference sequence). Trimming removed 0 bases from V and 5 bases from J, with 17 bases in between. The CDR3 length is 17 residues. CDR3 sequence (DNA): TGTGCCAGCAGCCAAGAATGGGTGGAGGTAGGCCACAATGAGCAGTTCTTC. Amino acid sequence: CASSQEWVEVGHNEQFF.

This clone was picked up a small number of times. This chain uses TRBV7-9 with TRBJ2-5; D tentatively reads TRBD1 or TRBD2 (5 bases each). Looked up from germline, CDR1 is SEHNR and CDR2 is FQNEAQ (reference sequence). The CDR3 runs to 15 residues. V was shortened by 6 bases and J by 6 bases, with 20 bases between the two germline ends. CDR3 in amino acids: CASRYTEGRGKTQYF. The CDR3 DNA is TGTGCCAGCAGGTATACAGAAGGACGGGGCAAGACCCAGTACTTC.

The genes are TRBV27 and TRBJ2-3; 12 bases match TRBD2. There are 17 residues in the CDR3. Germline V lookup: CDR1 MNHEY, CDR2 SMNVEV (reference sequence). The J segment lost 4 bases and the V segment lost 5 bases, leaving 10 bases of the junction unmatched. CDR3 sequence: CASSPPTGTSGSDTQYF. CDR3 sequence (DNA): TGTGCCAGCAGTCCCCCAACCGGGACTAGCGGGTCAGATACGCAGTATTTT.

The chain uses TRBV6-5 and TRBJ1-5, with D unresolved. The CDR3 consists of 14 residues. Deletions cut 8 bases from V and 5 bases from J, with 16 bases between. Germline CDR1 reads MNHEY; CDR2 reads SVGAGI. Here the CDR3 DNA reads TGTGCCAGCCGACCGACTCATACGGATCAGCCCCAGCATTTT. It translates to CASRPTHTDQPQHF.

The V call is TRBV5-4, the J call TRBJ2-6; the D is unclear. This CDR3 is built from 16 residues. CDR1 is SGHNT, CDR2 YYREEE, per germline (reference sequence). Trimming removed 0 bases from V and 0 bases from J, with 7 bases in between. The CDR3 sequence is CASSLGRPSGANVLTF. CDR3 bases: TGTGCCAGCAGCTTGGGCCGTCCCTCTGGGGCCAACGTCCTGACTTTC. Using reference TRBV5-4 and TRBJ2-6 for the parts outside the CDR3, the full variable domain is ETGVTQSPTHLIKTRGQQVTLRCSSQSGHNTVSWYQQALGQGPQFIFQYYREEENGRGNFPPRFSGLQFPNYSSELNVNALELDDSALYLCASSLGRPSGANVLTFGAGSRLTVL.

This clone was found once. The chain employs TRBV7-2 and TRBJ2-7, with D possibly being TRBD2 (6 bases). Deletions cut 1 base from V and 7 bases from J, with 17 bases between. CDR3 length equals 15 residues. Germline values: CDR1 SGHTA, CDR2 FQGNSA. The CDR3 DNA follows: TGTGCCAGCAGCTTAGTCGGGAGAACCCCTCGGGAGCAGTACTTC. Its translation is CASSLVGRTPREQYF.

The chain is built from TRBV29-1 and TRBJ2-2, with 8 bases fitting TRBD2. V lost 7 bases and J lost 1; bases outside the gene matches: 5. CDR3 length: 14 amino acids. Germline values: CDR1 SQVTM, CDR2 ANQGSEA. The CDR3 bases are TGCAGCGCCGGGAGGGGGAAGAACACCGGGGAGCTGTTTTTT. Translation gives CSAGRGKNTGELFF.

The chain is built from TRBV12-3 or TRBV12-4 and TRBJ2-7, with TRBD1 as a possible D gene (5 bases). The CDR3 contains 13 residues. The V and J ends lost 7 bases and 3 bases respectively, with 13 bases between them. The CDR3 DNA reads TGTGCCAGCACCTCGACAGTACTCTACGAGCAGTACTTC. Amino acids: CASTSTVLYEQYF.

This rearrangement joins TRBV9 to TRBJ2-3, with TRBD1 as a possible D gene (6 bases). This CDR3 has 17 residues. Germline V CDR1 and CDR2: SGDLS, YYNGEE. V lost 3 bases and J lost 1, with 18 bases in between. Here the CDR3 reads CASSDPPGAGGTDTQYF. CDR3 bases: TGTGCCAGCAGCGACCCCCCAGGGGCAGGGGGCACAGATACGCAGTATTTT.

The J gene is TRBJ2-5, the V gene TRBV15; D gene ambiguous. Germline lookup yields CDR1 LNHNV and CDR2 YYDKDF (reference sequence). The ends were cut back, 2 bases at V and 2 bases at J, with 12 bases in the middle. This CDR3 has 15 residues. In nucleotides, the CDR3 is TGTGCCACCAGCAGACGGAAGGCCAAACAAGAGACCCAGTACTTC. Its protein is CATSRRKAKQETQYF.

CDR3 sequence reads: CASSLTGQQNIQYF. The CDR3, as DNA: TGTGCCAGCAGCCTGACCGGACAGCAAAACATTCAGTACTTC. The V gene is TRBV5-4, the J gene TRBJ2-4; TRBD1 might be the D (6 bases). The CDR3 consists of 14 residues. V was pared by 4 bases and J by 5 bases, with 13 bases between. Germline CDR1 and CDR2: SGHNT and YYREEE (reference sequence).